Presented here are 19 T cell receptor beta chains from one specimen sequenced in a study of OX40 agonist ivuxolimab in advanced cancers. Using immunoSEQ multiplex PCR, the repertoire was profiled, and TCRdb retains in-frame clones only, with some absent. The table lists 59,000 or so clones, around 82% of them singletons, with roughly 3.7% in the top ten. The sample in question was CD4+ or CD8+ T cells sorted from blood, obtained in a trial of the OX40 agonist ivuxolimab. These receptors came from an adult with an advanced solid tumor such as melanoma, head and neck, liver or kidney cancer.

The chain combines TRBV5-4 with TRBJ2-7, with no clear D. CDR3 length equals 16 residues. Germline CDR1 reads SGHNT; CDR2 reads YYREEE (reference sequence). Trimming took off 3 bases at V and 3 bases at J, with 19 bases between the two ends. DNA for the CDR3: TGTGCCAGCAGCTGGGATACCCTCATCCCCCACTACGAGCAGTACTTC. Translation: CASSWDTLIPHYEQYF.

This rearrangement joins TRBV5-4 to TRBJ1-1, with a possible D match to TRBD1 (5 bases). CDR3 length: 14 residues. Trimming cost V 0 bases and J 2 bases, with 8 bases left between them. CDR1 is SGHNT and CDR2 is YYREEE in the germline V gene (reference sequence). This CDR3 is CASSLGQSNTEAFF. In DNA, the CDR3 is TGTGCCAGCAGCTTGGGACAGAGCAACACTGAAGCTTTCTTT.

CDR3 protein: CASSFPSRTGANTGELFF. The CDR3 region has the DNA TGTGCCAGCAGCTTCCCCTCGAGGACAGGCGCGAACACCGGGGAGCTGTTTTTT. This chain joins TRBV7-2 and TRBJ2-2; 7 positions agree with TRBD1. Germline V gene data show CDR1 as SGHTA and CDR2 as FQGNSA. Trimming at V came to 3 bases and at J to 0 bases, leaving 10 bases not matched to a gene. CDR3 length: 18 residues.

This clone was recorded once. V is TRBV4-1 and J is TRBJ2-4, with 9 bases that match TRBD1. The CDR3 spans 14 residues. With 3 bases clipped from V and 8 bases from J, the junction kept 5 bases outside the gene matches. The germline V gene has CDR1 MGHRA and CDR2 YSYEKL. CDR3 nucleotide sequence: TGCGCCAGCAGCCATCTGACAGGGGGGGACATTCAGTACTTC. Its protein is CASSHLTGGDIQYF.

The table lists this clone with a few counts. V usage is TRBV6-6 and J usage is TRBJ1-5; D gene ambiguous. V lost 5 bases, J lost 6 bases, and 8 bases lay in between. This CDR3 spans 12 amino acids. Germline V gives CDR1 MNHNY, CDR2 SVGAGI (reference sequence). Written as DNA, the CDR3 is TGTGCCAGCAGTCGGGAAGGTCAGCCCCAGCATTTT. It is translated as CASSREGQPQHF.

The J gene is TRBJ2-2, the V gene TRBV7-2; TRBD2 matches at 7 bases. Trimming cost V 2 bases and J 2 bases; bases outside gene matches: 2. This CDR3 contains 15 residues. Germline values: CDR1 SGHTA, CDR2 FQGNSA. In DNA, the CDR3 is TGTGCCAGCAGCTTACTAGCGGCCAACACCGGGGAGCTGTTTTTT. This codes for CASSLLAANTGELFF.

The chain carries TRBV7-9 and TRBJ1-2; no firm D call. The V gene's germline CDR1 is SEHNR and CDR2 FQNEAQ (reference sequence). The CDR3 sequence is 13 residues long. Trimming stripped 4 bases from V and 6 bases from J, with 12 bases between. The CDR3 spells CASSYPGRDGYTF. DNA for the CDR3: TGTGCCAGCAGCTATCCCGGGAGGGATGGCTACACCTTC.

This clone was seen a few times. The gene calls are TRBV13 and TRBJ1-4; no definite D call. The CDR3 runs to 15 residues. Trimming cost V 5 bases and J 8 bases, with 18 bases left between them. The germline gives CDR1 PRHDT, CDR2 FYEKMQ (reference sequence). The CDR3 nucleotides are TGTGCCAGCAGCCCGAAGGGTTGGAATCGGGAAAAACTGTTTTTT. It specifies CASSPKGWNREKLFF.

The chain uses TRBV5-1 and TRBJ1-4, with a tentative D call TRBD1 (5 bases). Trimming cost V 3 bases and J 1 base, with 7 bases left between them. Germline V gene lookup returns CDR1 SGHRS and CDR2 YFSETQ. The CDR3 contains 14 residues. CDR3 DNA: TGCGCCAGCAGCTCCCAGGGAACTAATGAAAAACTGTTTTTT. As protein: CASSSQGTNEKLFF.

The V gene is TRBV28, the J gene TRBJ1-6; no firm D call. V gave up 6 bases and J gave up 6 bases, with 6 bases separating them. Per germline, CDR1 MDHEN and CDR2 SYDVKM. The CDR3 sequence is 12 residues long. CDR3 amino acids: CASRGLNSPLHF. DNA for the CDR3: TGTGCCAGCAGAGGGCTTAATTCACCCCTCCACTTT. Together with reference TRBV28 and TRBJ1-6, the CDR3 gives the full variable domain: DVKVTQSSRYLVKRTGEKVFLECVQDMDHENMFWYRQDPGLGLRLIYFSYDVKMKEKGDIPEGYSVSREKKERFSLILESASTNQTSMYLCASRGLNSPLHFGNGTRLTVT.

CDR3 sequence reads: CASTLHRGKEETQYF. The CDR3 region has the DNA TGTGCCAGTACTCTCCACAGGGGCAAAGAAGAGACCCAGTACTTC. The genes are TRBV19 and TRBJ2-5; 7 bases align to TRBD1. Germline V gene lookup returns CDR1 LNHDA and CDR2 SQIVND (reference sequence). The CDR3 is 15 amino acids. Germline trimming cut 7 bases from V and 3 bases from J; bases unmatched to any gene: 11.

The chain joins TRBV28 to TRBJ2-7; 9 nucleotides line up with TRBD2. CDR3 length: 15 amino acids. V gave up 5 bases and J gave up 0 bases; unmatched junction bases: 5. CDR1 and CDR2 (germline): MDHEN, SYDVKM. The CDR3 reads CASSTPGLASYEQYF. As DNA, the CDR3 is TGTGCCAGCAGTACGCCGGGACTAGCCTCCTACGAGCAGTACTTC.

CDR3: CASSHLTGDGNTIYF. The CDR3, as DNA: TGTGCCAGCTCCCACCTTACAGGGGACGGAAACACCATATATTTT. V and J are TRBV18 and TRBJ1-3; 7 bases line up with TRBD1. The ends lost 6 bases at V and 4 bases at J; junction bases unmatched: 9. The CDR3 loop spans 15 amino acids. Germline-derived CDR1 and CDR2 are KGHSH and LQKENI.

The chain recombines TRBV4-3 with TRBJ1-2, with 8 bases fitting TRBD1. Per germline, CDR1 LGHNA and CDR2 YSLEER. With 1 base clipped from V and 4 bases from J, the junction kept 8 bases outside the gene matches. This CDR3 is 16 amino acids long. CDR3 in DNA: TGCGCCAGCAGCCAAGGTGAAGGACAGGGAGGCTATGGCTACACCTTC. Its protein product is CASSQGEGQGGYGYTF.

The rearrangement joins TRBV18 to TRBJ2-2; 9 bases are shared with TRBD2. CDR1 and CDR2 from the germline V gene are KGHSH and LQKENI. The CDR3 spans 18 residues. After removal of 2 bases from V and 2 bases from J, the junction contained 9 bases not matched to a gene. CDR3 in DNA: TGTGCCAGCTCACCATTTAGCGCTAGCGGGGCCAACACCGGGGAGCTGTTTTTT. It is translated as CASSPFSASGANTGELFF.

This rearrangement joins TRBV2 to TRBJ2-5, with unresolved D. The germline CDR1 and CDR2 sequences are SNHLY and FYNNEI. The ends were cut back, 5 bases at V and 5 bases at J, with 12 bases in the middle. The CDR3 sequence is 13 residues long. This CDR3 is CASSTEVGETQYF. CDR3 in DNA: TGTGCCAGCAGTACCGAGGTGGGGGAGACCCAGTACTTC.

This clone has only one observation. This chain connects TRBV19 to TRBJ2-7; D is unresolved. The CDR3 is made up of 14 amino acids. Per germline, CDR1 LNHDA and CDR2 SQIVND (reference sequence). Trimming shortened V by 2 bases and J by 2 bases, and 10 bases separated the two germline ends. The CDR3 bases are TGTGCCAGTAGTATATCACAGACTCCCTACGAGCAGTACTTC. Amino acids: CASSISQTPYEQYF.

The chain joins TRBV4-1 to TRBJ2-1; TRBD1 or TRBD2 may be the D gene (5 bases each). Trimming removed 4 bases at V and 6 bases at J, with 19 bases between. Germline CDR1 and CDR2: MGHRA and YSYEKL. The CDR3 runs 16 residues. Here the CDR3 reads CASSRIAGTPSNEQFF. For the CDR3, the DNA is TGCGCCAGCAGCCGAATCGCCGGGACCCCCTCCAATGAGCAGTTCTTC.

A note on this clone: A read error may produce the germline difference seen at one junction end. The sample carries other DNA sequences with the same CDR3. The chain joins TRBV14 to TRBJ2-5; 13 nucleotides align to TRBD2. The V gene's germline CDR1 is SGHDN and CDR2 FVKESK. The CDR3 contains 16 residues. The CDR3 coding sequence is TGTGCCAGCAGCCAAGCACTAGCGGGGGGGCCAGAGATCCAGTACTTC. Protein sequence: CASSQALAGGPEIQYF.